One sample yielded the 17 T cell receptor beta chains listed below, sequenced in a study of T cell responses to AZD1222 COVID-19 vaccine. Here immunoSEQ multiplex PCR was the method, and the copy in TCRdb shows in-frame clones only, minus some. The sample consists of about 140,000 clones, 89% of them appearing once. The source material was peripheral blood, sampled on day 0 of AZD1222 vaccination. The receptors here all came from an adult in good health.

This rearrangement joins TRBV7-9 to TRBJ1-6; D remains unclear. The V gene's germline CDR1 is SEHNR and CDR2 FQNEAQ (reference sequence). CDR3 length: 13 amino acids. V gave up 2 bases and J gave up 9 bases, with 8 bases separating them. The DNA for the CDR3 is TGTGCCAGCAGCTTATCCGGGGTTTCACCCCTCCACTTT. As protein: CASSLSGVSPLHF.

CDR3 sequence: CASSVWQDETQYF. The DNA of the CDR3 is TGTGCCAGCAGCGTCTGGCAGGATGAGACCCAGTACTTC. V is TRBV9 and J is TRBJ2-5; no definite D call. V gave up 2 bases and J gave up 5 bases, with 10 bases separating them. This CDR3 is 13 amino acids long. The V gene's germline CDR1 is SGDLS and CDR2 YYNGEE.

The chain carries TRBV4-1 and TRBJ1-4, with D possibly being TRBD1 (6 bases). CDR3 length: 14 residues. The germline V gene encodes CDR1 MGHRA and CDR2 YSYEKL. Trimming pared 1 base from V and 11 bases from J, leaving 14 bases between. The DNA for the CDR3 is TGCGCCAGCAGCCAAGTCCCGGACAGCGTGAAACTGTTTTTT. It specifies CASSQVPDSVKLFF.

The V call is TRBV7-3, the J call TRBJ1-2, with D unresolved. V gave up 0 bases and J gave up 6 bases, with 11 bases separating them. This CDR3 comprises 14 residues. The germline CDR1 and CDR2 sequences are SGHTA and FQGTGA. Here the CDR3 DNA reads TGTGCCAGCAGCTTAACAGGGAATCGTAATGGCTACACCTTC. Its translation is CASSLTGNRNGYTF.

In DNA form, the CDR3 reads TGTGCCAGCAGCTCCCTTATCGGACTCAATAATTCACCCCTCCACTTT. It codes for CASSSLIGLNNSPLHF. The chain has TRBV7-9 and TRBJ1-6; D gene unclear. CDR3 size: 16 residues. Germline V gene sequence: CDR1 SEHNR, CDR2 FQNEAQ (reference sequence). V shed 4 bases and J shed 5 bases, with 15 bases lying between them.

Worth noting for this clone: Compared with germline, one end of the junction differs, possibly owing to a read error. V gene TRBV7-7 combines with J gene TRBJ2-1; D perhaps matches TRBD1 (6 bases). The CDR3 consists of 16 residues. Per the germline V gene, CDR1 is SSHAT and CDR2 is FNYEAQ (reference sequence). This CDR3 is CASSLLPPGGNNEQFF. The CDR3 DNA is TGTGCTAGCAGCCTACTGCCACCTGGGGGCAACAATGAGCAGTTCTTC.

This clone appeared once. This chain joins TRBV6-1 and TRBJ2-7, with 7 bases matching TRBD1. Germline V gene data show CDR1 as MNHNS and CDR2 as SASEGT. Germline trimming cut 3 bases from V and 0 bases from J; bases unmatched to any gene: 8. This CDR3 comprises 16 residues. The CDR3 nucleotides are TGTGCCAGCAGTGATTCAGTAGGACAGGTCTCCTACGAGCAGTACTTC. Its protein product is CASSDSVGQVSYEQYF.

The J gene is TRBJ2-3, the V gene TRBV7-3; 8 bases are a match to TRBD1. Germline values: CDR1 SGHTA, CDR2 FQGTGA. This CDR3 is 14 amino acids long. V shed 8 bases and J 4 bases; nucleotides not matched to a gene: 8. The chain's CDR3 is CASATGTGSDTQYF. CDR3 DNA sequence: TGTGCCAGCGCCACCGGGACAGGTTCAGATACGCAGTATTTT.

The chain employs TRBV19 and TRBJ2-7; D remains ambiguous. Trimming took off 4 bases at V and 0 bases at J, with 7 bases between the two ends. The CDR3 consists of 13 residues. Germline values: CDR1 LNHDA, CDR2 SQIVND (reference sequence). The CDR3 nucleotides are TGTGCCAGTAGTACGAAATACTCCTACGAGCAGTACTTC. Translation gives CASSTKYSYEQYF.

This clone was seen a few times. The J gene is TRBJ2-1, the V gene TRBV5-1; 10 nucleotides agree with TRBD2. This CDR3 spans 13 amino acids. Germline CDR1 SGHRS, CDR2 YFSETQ. Germline trimming cut 4 bases from V and 11 bases from J; bases unmatched to any gene: 6. CDR3 DNA sequence: TGCGCCAGCAGCGCCGGAACTAGCGGGAAGCAGTTCTTC. Translating gives CASSAGTSGKQFF.

With regard to this clone: Other DNA sequences from this sample encode an identical CDR3 as well. This rearrangement joins TRBV6-5 to TRBJ2-7; 8 bases fit TRBD1. Trimming removed 8 bases from V and 4 bases from J; junction bases left unmatched: 10. This CDR3 region has 14 residues. Per germline, CDR1 MNHEY and CDR2 SVGAGI. Here the CDR3 DNA reads TGTGCCAGCCTGCGGCGAGACAGGGGATACGAGCAGTACTTC. This codes for CASLRRDRGYEQYF.

The chain couples TRBV3-1 (or the pseudogene TRBV3-2) to TRBJ2-7; TRBD1 is a possible D gene (6 bases). This CDR3 is built from 17 residues. Trimming took off 0 bases at V and 1 base at J, with 16 bases between the two ends. Germline V gives CDR1 LGHDT, CDR2 YNNKEL (reference sequence). CDR3 sequence (DNA): TGTGCCAGCAGCCAAGATCATAGGGGGTGGGGATCCTACGAGCAGTACTTC. Translating gives CASSQDHRGWGSYEQYF.

The chain has TRBV29-1 and TRBJ2-7; D not certain. The CDR3 is 12 residues long. Trimming left V 4 bases short and J 2 bases short, with 9 bases between. Germline V CDR1 and CDR2: SQVTM, ANQGSEA. Here the CDR3 DNA reads TGCAGCGTTGTAACCGGCACCTACGAGCAGTACTTC. Translated, it gives CSVVTGTYEQYF.

The gene calls are TRBV11-1 and TRBJ2-7; 10 positions agree with TRBD1. CDR3 size: 15 residues. The ends lost 5 bases at V and 2 bases at J; junction bases unmatched: 6. The germline CDR1 and CDR2 sequences are SGHAT and FQDESV (reference sequence). Here the CDR3 DNA reads TGTGCCAGCAGCACCCGACAGGGGGCCCCCTACGAGCAGTACTTC. Translated, it gives CASSTRQGAPYEQYF.

This clone was counted a single time. The chain recombines TRBV11-2 with TRBJ1-2; D possibly corresponds to TRBD1 (5 bases). V dropped 5 bases and J dropped 4 bases, with 17 bases sitting between them. This CDR3 is 15 amino acids long. Germline assignment: CDR1 SGHAT and CDR2 FQNNGV. CDR3 residues: CASSPTDGGSYGYTF. The CDR3 coding sequence is TGTGCCAGCAGCCCCACCGACGGGGGTAGCTATGGCTACACCTTC. Supplemented by reference TRBV11-2 and TRBJ1-2, the full variable domain reads EAGVAQSPRYKIIEKRQSVAFWCNPISGHATLYWYQQILGQGPKLLIQFQNNGVVDDSQLPKDRFSAERLKGVDSTLKIQPAKLEDSAVYLCASSPTDGGSYGYTFGSGTRLTVV.

This clone was detected only once. The chain couples TRBV18 to TRBJ2-1; 12 nucleotides line up with TRBD2. There are 15 residues in the CDR3. The V and J ends lost 2 bases and 6 bases, in that order; junction bases with no gene match: 2. The germline V gene has CDR1 KGHSH and CDR2 LQKENI. CDR3 protein: CASSPTTSGSNEQFF. As DNA, the CDR3 is TGTGCCAGCTCACCAACGACTAGCGGGAGCAATGAGCAGTTCTTC. Together with reference TRBV18 and TRBJ2-1, the CDR3 gives the full variable domain: NAGVMQNPRHLVRRRGQEARLRCSPMKGHSHVYWYRQLPEEGLKFMVYLQKENIIDESGMPKERFSAEFPKEGPSILRIQQVVRGDSAAYFCASSPTTSGSNEQFFGPGTRLTVL.

The CDR3 region has the DNA TGTGCCAGCAGCCCGGACAGGGGGGACTATGGCTACACCTTC. Residues: CASSPDRGDYGYTF. V usage is TRBV6-5 and J usage is TRBJ1-2, with 10 bases fitting TRBD1. Germline-derived CDR1 and CDR2 are MNHEY and SVGAGI. The CDR3 sequence is 14 residues long. V trimming: 6 bases; J trimming: 3 bases; junction bases outside the gene matches: 4.